A single sample gave rise to the 17 T cell receptor beta chains below, sequenced in a study of shared T cell receptors in the human thymus (dated by TCRdb to the early 2020s). Receptor libraries were prepared by the immunoSEQ multiplex PCR assay. TCRdb mirrors the immuneACCESS table, restricted to in-frame sequences. Some clones are absent from its copies; in checked studies, under half trace to an unresolved V gene, and the reason for the others is unknown. In all, the sample holds 500,000 to 750,000 clones, and roughly 90% of those were seen once. The ten most abundant clones make up 0.0085% to 0.012% of the sample. Another study also made use of these data, one on human thymus T cells.

Sequenced input: thymocytes. The receptors stem from a boy under two years old with a congenital heart defect. Donor details come from another sample of the same person, matched by shared clones.

V and J are TRBV28 and TRBJ2-1; TRBD2 agrees at 13 bases. The CDR3 sequence is 15 residues long. Per germline, CDR1 MDHEN and CDR2 SYDVKM. With 4 bases clipped from V and 6 bases from J, the junction kept 3 bases outside the gene matches. For the CDR3, the DNA is TGTGCCAGCAGTTCCGGGACTAGCGGGGCCAATGAGCAGTTCTTC. It codes for CASSSGTSGANEQFF.

This chain links TRBV27 with TRBJ2-1; tentative D call: TRBD2 (6 bases). The germline gives CDR1 MNHEY, CDR2 SMNVEV (reference sequence). Trimming cost V 7 bases and J 2 bases, with 18 bases left between them. The CDR3 is 16 residues long. CDR3 in DNA: TGTGCCAGCACCTCCCTGCTAGCGCGCACCTACAATGAGCAGTTCTTC. Protein sequence: CASTSLLARTYNEQFF.

The J gene is TRBJ2-3, the V gene TRBV5-4; D is perhaps TRBD2 (6 bases). Germline V gene lookup returns CDR1 SGHNT and CDR2 YYREEE (reference sequence). The CDR3 covers 15 residues. V was trimmed by 0 bases and J by 2 bases, leaving 10 bases between them. The chain's CDR3 is CASSLELRDTDTQYF. CDR3 bases: TGTGCCAGCAGCTTGGAGTTGCGGGACACAGATACGCAGTATTTT.

The rearrangement links TRBV30 to TRBJ2-1; TRBD1 is a possible D gene (6 bases). The length of the CDR3 is 15 residues. Trimming stripped 4 bases from V and 2 bases from J, with 15 bases between. Germline V lookup: CDR1 GTSNPN, CDR2 SVGIG (reference sequence). CDR3 in DNA: TGTGCCTGGAATCCCCTTAGGGGGACCTACAATGAGCAGTTCTTC. This gives the protein CAWNPLRGTYNEQFF.

This chain connects TRBV28 to TRBJ2-4, with TRBD1 identical over 12 bases. Germline V CDR1 and CDR2: MDHEN, SYDVKM. The CDR3 runs to 16 residues. V dropped 6 bases and J dropped 4; count of bases not matched to a gene: 7. Here the CDR3 DNA reads TGTGCCAGCAGCCCCGGGACAGGGGGCCTAAAAAACATTCAGTACTTC. This gives the protein CASSPGTGGLKNIQYF.

V usage is TRBV10-1 and J usage is TRBJ2-7; D is perhaps TRBD2 (5 bases). This CDR3 contains 15 residues. V dropped 0 bases and J dropped 4 bases, with 13 bases sitting between them. CDR1 WNHNN and CDR2 SYGVQD come from the germline V gene (reference sequence). As DNA, the CDR3 is TGCGCCAGCAGTGAGTCGAGTGGCTCGGGGTACGAGCAGTACTTC. Translated, it gives CASSESSGSGYEQYF.

A word on this clone: This same CDR3 is encoded by further DNA sequences in the sample. This sequence joins TRBV4-1 and TRBJ1-3; D call uncertain. This CDR3 contains 13 residues. Germline CDR1 and CDR2: MGHRA and YSYEKL. V was pared by 1 base and J by 4 bases, with 5 bases between. This CDR3 is CASSQGGGNTIYF. The CDR3 DNA reads TGCGCCAGCAGCCAAGGAGGAGGAAACACCATATATTTT.

This chain joins TRBV7-9 and TRBJ2-7, with 9 bases lining up with TRBD1. The CDR3 loop spans 15 amino acids. V gave up 3 bases and J gave up 5 bases; unmatched junction bases: 8. From germline, CDR1 is SEHNR and CDR2 FQNEAQ (reference sequence). CDR3 DNA sequence: TGTGCCAGCAGCTTCCCACAGGGGGCTGGCCACGAGCAGTACTTC. This translates into CASSFPQGAGHEQYF.

V is TRBV6-4 and J is TRBJ2-7; TRBD2 matches 10 bases. Germline-derived CDR1 and CDR2 are MRHNA and SNTAGT. The CDR3 spans 18 residues. The V segment lost 6 bases and the J segment 0 bases; nucleotides outside the gene matches: 14. The CDR3 region is CASSNYGLAVFSSYEQYF. The CDR3 DNA follows: TGTGCCAGCAGCAACTATGGACTAGCGGTTTTCAGCTCCTACGAGCAGTACTTC.

The V call is TRBV27, the J call TRBJ1-5; D gene ambiguous. Trimming took off 2 bases at V and 2 bases at J, with 16 bases between the two ends. Germline V gene lookup returns CDR1 MNHEY and CDR2 SMNVEV (reference sequence). The CDR3 sequence is 17 residues long. The CDR3 loop reads CASSLGGQPRGNQPQHF. The CDR3 DNA reads TGTGCCAGCAGTTTAGGAGGGCAACCCCGGGGCAATCAGCCCCAGCATTTT.

CDR3 coding DNA: TGTGCCAGCACCCGGGGAAGCCCCTACGAGCAGTACTTC. Protein sequence: CASTRGSPYEQYF. The V and J genes are TRBV6-5 and TRBJ2-7, with a tentative D call TRBD2 (5 bases). Trimming shortened V by 7 bases and J by 2 bases, and 12 bases separated the two germline ends. This CDR3 is 13 amino acids long. Germline V gives CDR1 MNHEY, CDR2 SVGAGI.

The V gene is TRBV4-3, the J gene TRBJ2-1; a weak D match, TRBD1 (5 bases). The germline gives CDR1 LGHNA, CDR2 YSLEER. CDR3 size: 14 residues. Between the trimmed V and J ends, which lost 0 bases and 8 bases, there was a span of 11 bases. CDR3 DNA: TGCGCCAGCAGCCAAGATTCGGCAGGGCATGAGCAGTTCTTC. It specifies CASSQDSAGHEQFF.

The chain links TRBV7-6 to TRBJ2-6, with a possible D match to TRBD1 (6 bases). V dropped 5 bases and J dropped 4 bases, with 18 bases sitting between them. This CDR3 has 17 amino acids. The germline CDR1 and CDR2 sequences are SGHVS and FNYEAQ. The CDR3 nucleotides are TGTGCCAGCAGCGGAGACTCCCAGGGGTACGGGGCCAACGTCCTGACTTTC. Its translation is CASSGDSQGYGANVLTF.

The genes are TRBV4-1 and TRBJ2-3; D call uncertain. The germline V gene has CDR1 MGHRA and CDR2 YSYEKL. The CDR3 is made up of 13 amino acids. Trimming left V 0 bases short and J 6 bases short, with 7 bases between. The CDR3 DNA follows: TGCGCCAGCAGCCAAGATTCGCGGGATACGCAGTATTTT. Translation gives CASSQDSRDTQYF.

The chain employs TRBV14 and TRBJ1-3; D is possibly TRBD1 (6 bases). Trimming removed 2 bases at V and 0 bases at J, with 11 bases between. This CDR3 region has 16 residues. Germline loops: CDR1 SGHDN, CDR2 FVKESK. CDR3 residues: CASSQRDRPSGNTIYF. The DNA of the CDR3 is TGTGCCAGCAGCCAACGAGACAGGCCCTCTGGAAACACCATATATTTT.

The sample holds one count of this clone. The rearrangement uses TRBV19 and TRBJ2-7, with TRBD1 matching over 10 bases. The CDR3 totals 15 residues. V lost 4 bases, J lost 2 bases, and 5 bases stayed unmatched. Germline V gene data show CDR1 as LNHDA and CDR2 as SQIVND (reference sequence). This chain's CDR3 is CASSTDRGKTYEQYF. DNA for the CDR3: TGTGCCAGTAGTACGGACAGGGGGAAGACCTACGAGCAGTACTTC.

The chain has TRBV6-1 and TRBJ2-3, with 13 nucleotides matching TRBD2. With 4 bases clipped from V and 5 bases from J, the junction kept 12 bases outside the gene matches. This CDR3 has 18 residues. Germline V lookup: CDR1 MNHNS, CDR2 SASEGT. The CDR3 nucleotides are TGTGCCAGCAGTGCCCCTAAAGGACTAGCGGGAGTTGGAGATACGCAGTATTTT. Its translation: CASSAPKGLAGVGDTQYF.